These 9 T cell receptor beta chains share one sample of origin, sequenced in a study of Ad26.COV2.S vaccination and SARS-CoV-2 variants. As for treatment: some 19 received Ad26.COV2.S at low or high dose, single or two shots; about five received placebo; per-sample allocation not given. Collection of the samples took place on day 63 after the first injection of vaccine or placebo. Measured with immunoSEQ multiplex PCR; TCRdb has only the in-frame clones, and not every one. The repertoire has about 410,000 clones, 92% of them found once; the top ten carry around 1.8%. This specimen consisted of peripheral blood, obtained in a trial of Ad26.COV2.S vaccine versus placebo. Receptors originate from a person between 18 and 59 years old who received the Ad26.COV2.S COVID-19 vaccine or a placebo.

V and J are TRBV7-2 and TRBJ2-1, with 12 positions matching TRBD2. Germline V lookup: CDR1 SGHTA, CDR2 FQGNSA. The CDR3 has 13 residues. Unmatched junction bases numbered 10, after V lost 11 bases and J lost 11 bases. CDR3 in amino acids: CAVGTSGFRKQFF. CDR3 nucleotide sequence: TGTGCCGTAGGGACTAGCGGGTTTCGTAAGCAGTTCTTC.

The table lists this clone with a count of one. The gene calls are TRBV5-5 and TRBJ2-7, with D tentatively TRBD1 (5 bases). Germline CDR1 SGHKS, CDR2 YYEKEE (reference sequence). Between the trimmed V and J ends, which lost 2 bases and 2 bases, there was a span of 11 bases. The CDR3 sequence is 14 residues long. The CDR3 region has the DNA TGTGCCAGCAGCTTAGGACAACAACCCTACGAGCAGTACTTC. It translates to CASSLGQQPYEQYF.

The chain has TRBV7-2 and TRBJ2-2; TRBD1 is a possible D gene (5 bases). The CDR3 runs 18 residues. Germline V gene data show CDR1 as SGHTA and CDR2 as FQGNSA. V lost 5 bases and J lost 7, with 26 bases in between. CDR3 amino acids: CASSPFTIKDNTIGELFF. CDR3 sequence (DNA): TGTGCCAGCAGCCCCTTTACGATTAAGGACAACACTATCGGGGAGCTGTTTTTT. Looking up the rest from reference TRBV7-2 and TRBJ2-2 gives the full variable domain: GAGVSQSPSNKVTEKGKDVELRCDPISGHTALYWYRQSLGQGLEFLIYFQGNSAPDKSGLPSDRFSAERTGGSVSTLTIQRTQQEDSAVYLCASSPFTIKDNTIGELFFGEGSRLTVL.

This clone has more than one count but fewer than ten. The chain joins TRBV19 to TRBJ2-5; 10 positions match TRBD2. The CDR3 is 16 amino acids. Trimming at V came to 4 bases and at J to 2 bases, leaving 7 bases not matched to a gene. Germline V gives CDR1 LNHDA, CDR2 SQIVND (reference sequence). As DNA, the CDR3 is TGTGCCAGTAGTACCCGGACTAGCGGAGGACAAGAGACCCAGTACTTC. It encodes CASSTRTSGGQETQYF.

The rearrangement uses TRBV9 and TRBJ1-1; possible D gene TRBD1, 6 bases. The CDR3 runs 14 residues. Germline CDR1 reads SGDLS; CDR2 reads YYNGEE. V was pared by 3 bases and J by 1 base, with 10 bases between. CDR3 DNA: TGTGCCAGCAGCGCAGGGGCGGGGAACACTGAAGCTTTCTTT. Protein product: CASSAGAGNTEAFF.

This chain uses TRBV6-5 with TRBJ1-2; TRBD1 matches at 9 bases. The CDR3 spans 14 residues. V shed 2 bases, J shed 5 bases, and the junction held 3 bases outside the gene matches. Germline CDR1 MNHEY, CDR2 SVGAGI. In DNA, the CDR3 is TGTGCCAGCAGTTACGAGGGACAGGGATATGGCTACACCTTC. Encoded protein: CASSYEGQGYGYTF.

This rearrangement joins TRBV2 to TRBJ1-1; D perhaps matches TRBD1 (6 bases). The CDR3 contains 14 residues. V was pared by 2 bases and J by 8 bases, with 15 bases between. Per the germline V gene, CDR1 is SNHLY and CDR2 is FYNNEI. CDR3 in DNA: TGTGCCAGCAGTGAATTGGGCCAGGGGCGAGAAGCTTTCTTT. The encoded protein is CASSELGQGREAFF.

This rearrangement joins TRBV12-3 or TRBV12-4 to TRBJ2-3; D perhaps matches TRBD2 (6 bases). The length of the CDR3 is 13 residues. V was trimmed by 7 bases and J by 0 bases, leaving 8 bases between them. The DNA of the CDR3 is TGTGCCAGCACCGGGACTAGCACAGATACGCAGTATTTT. This codes for CASTGTSTDTQYF.

This chain's CDR3 is CASSFVAGGSTDTQYF. CDR3 DNA: TGTGCCAGCAGCTTCGTAGCGGGGGGCTCCACAGATACGCAGTATTTT. This chain joins TRBV7-2 and TRBJ2-3; 10 bases fit TRBD2. Unmatched junction bases numbered 5, after V lost 3 bases and J lost 2 bases. The CDR3 runs to 16 residues. The germline gives CDR1 SGHTA, CDR2 FQGNSA.